A single sample gave rise to the 27 T cell receptor beta chains below, sequenced in a study of T cell responses to AZD1222 COVID-19 vaccine. Data came from immunoSEQ multiplex PCR; TCRdb stores just in-frame clones and leaves some out. In the table there are over 120,000 clones, 85% to 95% of which are singletons. The input for sequencing was peripheral blood, taken on day 0 of AZD1222 vaccination. These receptors all stem from an adult in good health.

This sequence joins TRBV7-9 and TRBJ1-1; D gene ambiguous. V gave up 5 bases and J gave up 12 bases, with 16 bases separating them. Germline lookup yields CDR1 SEHNR and CDR2 FQNEAQ (reference sequence). This CDR3 has 12 amino acids. The CDR3 DNA is TGTGCCAGCAGCCGGGCGATCGCGGATACTTTCTTT. Residues: CASSRAIADTFF.

The gene calls are TRBV7-2 and TRBJ2-1; D unresolved. V gave up 1 base and J gave up 9 bases, with 7 bases separating them. The CDR3 covers 12 residues. CDR1 is SGHTA and CDR2 is FQGNSA in the germline V gene. For the CDR3, the DNA is TGTGCCAGCAGCTTAGGATGGTTTGAGCAGTTCTTC. This encodes CASSLGWFEQFF.

This chain's CDR3 is CASSDMVDSYEQYF. The CDR3 coding sequence is TGTGCCAGCAGTGATATGGTGGACTCCTACGAGCAGTACTTC. V and J are TRBV2 and TRBJ2-7; no definite D call. Germline values: CDR1 SNHLY, CDR2 FYNNEI. The CDR3 length is 14 residues. V lost 3 bases to trimming and J lost 0 bases, with 9 bases between them.

The CDR3 reads CASSPNTGELFF. The CDR3 DNA reads as TGTGCCAGCAGCCCTAACACCGGGGAGCTGTTTTTT. V is TRBV3-1 (or the pseudogene TRBV3-2) and J is TRBJ2-2, with unresolved D. Germline V gene lookup returns CDR1 LGHDT and CDR2 YNNKEL (reference sequence). Trimming cost V 4 bases and J 2 bases, with 2 bases left between them. The CDR3 length is 12 residues.

The chain carries TRBV7-9 and TRBJ1-3; D not certain. V was clipped by 5 bases and J by 0 bases, with 11 bases between them. The germline gives CDR1 SEHNR, CDR2 FQNEAQ (reference sequence). This CDR3 region has 15 residues. The CDR3, as DNA: TGTGCCAGCAGCCCGTGGGCGGACTCTGGAAACACCATATATTTT. The encoded protein is CASSPWADSGNTIYF.

This chain connects TRBV19 to TRBJ2-7; 7 bases line up with TRBD2. CDR3 length: 15 residues. With V trimmed by 3 bases and J by 3 bases, 8 bases remained unmatched. CDR1 is LNHDA and CDR2 is SQIVND in the germline V gene (reference sequence). The CDR3 sequence is CASSMGGNSYYEQYF. CDR3 nucleotide sequence: TGTGCCAGTAGTATGGGAGGGAATAGCTACTACGAGCAGTACTTC.

This rearrangement joins TRBV11-2 to TRBJ2-7; D uncertain. The ends were cut back, 1 base at V and 4 bases at J, with 14 bases in the middle. Germline lookup yields CDR1 SGHAT and CDR2 FQNNGV. The CDR3 covers 15 residues. The chain's CDR3 is CASSLVQVGRYEQYF. For the CDR3, the DNA is TGTGCCAGCAGCTTAGTCCAGGTAGGACGTTACGAGCAGTACTTC.

This chain links TRBV7-3 with TRBJ2-1, with TRBD1 matching 7 bases. CDR1 and CDR2 (germline): SGHTA, FQGTGA. CDR3 length equals 15 residues. The V segment lost 5 bases and the J segment 4 bases; nucleotides outside the gene matches: 8. CDR3 region: CASSVYRGSYNEQFF. As DNA, the CDR3 is TGTGCCAGCAGCGTGTACAGGGGCTCATACAATGAGCAGTTCTTC.

V usage is TRBV5-4 and J usage is TRBJ1-2; D is possibly TRBD1 (5 bases). This CDR3 is built from 12 residues. V lost 3 bases and J lost 5, with 8 bases in between. From germline, CDR1 is SGHNT and CDR2 YYREEE (reference sequence). CDR3 DNA: TGTGCCAGCAGCTCGGACACGTATGGCTACACCTTC. This encodes CASSSDTYGYTF.

This chain connects TRBV4-2 to TRBJ1-5; D unresolved. V shed 4 bases and J shed 7 bases, with 8 bases lying between them. The CDR3 is 12 residues long. Germline CDR1 reads LGHNA; CDR2 reads YNFKEQ. CDR3 residues: CASSLQGQPQHF. The DNA of the CDR3 is TGTGCCAGCAGCCTTCAAGGACAGCCCCAGCATTTT.

The V call is TRBV7-2, the J call TRBJ2-3, with a possible D match to TRBD2 (5 bases). The CDR3 is 15 residues long. V was pared by 3 bases and J by 2 bases, with 12 bases between. Germline V lookup: CDR1 SGHTA, CDR2 FQGNSA. This CDR3 is CASSLKHGITDTQYF. For the CDR3, the DNA is TGTGCCAGCAGCTTGAAGCACGGGATCACAGATACGCAGTATTTT. The whole variable domain, remainder taken from reference TRBV7-2 and TRBJ2-3, is GAGVSQSPSNKVTEKGKDVELRCDPISGHTALYWYRQSLGQGLEFLIYFQGNSAPDKSGLPSDRFSAERTGGSVSTLTIQRTQQEDSAVYLCASSLKHGITDTQYFGPGTRLTVL.

The rearrangement uses TRBV19 and TRBJ1-5, with 10 positions matching TRBD1. CDR1 is LNHDA, CDR2 SQIVND, per germline (reference sequence). J was trimmed by 8 bases and V by 3 bases; bases with no gene match: 10. The CDR3 length is 16 residues. CDR3 protein: CASSMGFRDRGKPQHF. In DNA, the CDR3 is TGTGCCAGTAGTATGGGATTCCGGGACAGGGGAAAGCCCCAGCATTTT.

The V gene is TRBV28, the J gene TRBJ2-7; maybe TRBD1 (5 bases). The CDR3 runs 16 residues. In germline, CDR1 is MDHEN, CDR2 SYDVKM. The germline V and J ends were trimmed by 7 bases and 6 bases, with 25 bases remaining between them. Here the CDR3 reads CASNTRKQVYPREQYF. The DNA for the CDR3 is TGTGCCAGCAACACACGAAAACAGGTTTACCCTCGCGAGCAGTACTTC.

This chain uses TRBV5-6 with TRBJ1-2; possibly TRBD1 for D (6 bases). Germline V gives CDR1 SGHDT, CDR2 YYEEEE. The CDR3 has 16 amino acids. V was cut by 7 bases and J by 4 bases, with 23 bases left in between. CDR3 region: CASLEHEGTFTYGYTF. CDR3 bases: TGTGCCAGCCTCGAGCATGAGGGGACATTTACCTATGGCTACACCTTC.

The chain combines TRBV27 with TRBJ2-7; 10 positions match TRBD1. The CDR3 sequence is 16 residues long. CDR1 is MNHEY and CDR2 is SMNVEV in the germline V gene (reference sequence). J lost 4 bases, V lost 3 bases, and 9 bases had no gene match. The CDR3: CASSLGFLDRGYEQYF. For the CDR3, the DNA is TGTGCCAGCAGTTTGGGGTTCTTGGACAGGGGGTACGAGCAGTACTTC.

The V gene is TRBV5-1, the J gene TRBJ1-4; 9 bases map to TRBD1. This CDR3 contains 16 residues. In germline, CDR1 is SGHRS, CDR2 YFSETQ. V lost 4 bases, J lost 4 bases, and 8 bases stayed unmatched. The CDR3: CASSQGQGRGNEKLFF. CDR3 nucleotide sequence: TGCGCCAGCAGCCAAGGACAGGGGAGGGGTAATGAAAAACTGTTTTTT.

The chain's CDR3 is CASSPHVNTEAFF. The CDR3 bases are TGTGCCAGCTCACCACATGTGAACACTGAAGCTTTCTTT. This chain links TRBV18 with TRBJ1-1; no clear D gene. The CDR3 totals 13 residues. The V end lost 1 base, the J end lost 0 bases, and 3 bases lay between the germline ends. Germline V gives CDR1 KGHSH, CDR2 LQKENI.

This clone was picked up one time. The chain joins TRBV6-5 to TRBJ2-1; 10 nucleotides line up with TRBD2. V trimming: 6 bases; J trimming: 6 bases; junction bases outside the gene matches: 8. CDR3 size: 15 residues. The germline V gene has CDR1 MNHEY and CDR2 SVGAGI. The CDR3 reads CASSKISGGTNEQFF. The DNA of the CDR3 is TGTGCCAGCAGCAAAATTAGCGGGGGGACCAATGAGCAGTTCTTC.

The gene calls are TRBV11-3 and TRBJ1-4; possibly TRBD1 for D (5 bases). Deletions cut 0 bases from V and 6 bases from J, with 26 bases between. Germline CDR1 is SGHNT and CDR2 is YENEEA. CDR3 length: 20 residues. CDR3 in amino acids: CASSLEVDSHQWSTDEKLFF. As DNA, the CDR3 is TGTGCCAGCAGCTTAGAGGTCGACAGTCACCAGTGGAGTACTGATGAAAAACTGTTTTTT.

This clone was detected only once. The gene calls are TRBV6-2 or TRBV6-3 and TRBJ2-7, with TRBD1 matching 9 bases. CDR3 length: 16 amino acids. V gave up 4 bases and J gave up 3 bases; unmatched junction bases: 10. Germline-derived CDR1 and CDR2 are MNHEY and SVGEGT. CDR3 amino acids: CASSSRTRQGVYEQYF. In DNA, the CDR3 is TGTGCCAGCAGTTCCCGAACTAGACAGGGGGTCTACGAGCAGTACTTC.

The chain uses TRBV18 and TRBJ1-5, with 8 positions matching TRBD1. This CDR3 region has 14 residues. V was clipped by 3 bases and J by 5 bases; unmatched bases: 3. From germline, CDR1 is KGHSH and CDR2 LQKENI. This chain's CDR3 is CASSPLDRDQPQHF. The CDR3 DNA sequence: TGTGCCAGCTCACCTCTGGACAGGGATCAGCCCCAGCATTTT.

The gene calls are TRBV6-5 and TRBJ2-7, with D possibly TRBD1 on 5 matching bases. This CDR3 spans 15 amino acids. Germline V gene lookup returns CDR1 MNHEY and CDR2 SVGAGI. Trimming stripped 6 bases from V and 5 bases from J, with 20 bases between. For the CDR3, the DNA is TGTGCCAGCAGCCTTGGACAAGGCGCTATTGACGAGCAGTACTTC. Its translation: CASSLGQGAIDEQYF.

V and J are TRBV5-1 and TRBJ1-4; TRBD1 might be the D (6 bases). Trimming removed 1 base from V and 0 bases from J, with 25 bases in between. The CDR3 is 21 amino acids. Germline V gene lookup returns CDR1 SGHRS and CDR2 YFSETQ. CDR3 sequence: CASSLNYRDGGTSATNEKLFF. The CDR3 DNA follows: TGCGCCAGCAGCTTGAATTACAGGGACGGGGGAACCAGTGCAACTAATGAAAAACTGTTTTTT.

The chain carries TRBV7-9 and TRBJ2-7, with 8 nucleotides matching TRBD2. The ends lost 8 bases at V and 9 bases at J; junction bases unmatched: 9. The V gene's germline CDR1 is SEHNR and CDR2 FQNEAQ (reference sequence). This CDR3 has 12 residues. CDR3: CASGPSGGGQYF. CDR3 nucleotides: TGTGCCAGCGGTCCCAGCGGGGGCGGGCAGTACTTC. Together with reference TRBV7-9 and TRBJ2-7, the CDR3 gives the full variable domain: DTGVSQNPRHKITKRGQNVTFRCDPISEHNRLYWYRQTLGQGPEFLTYFQNEAQLEKSRLLSDRFSAERPKGSFSTLEIQRTEQGDSAMYLCASGPSGGGQYFGPGTRLTVT.

This chain joins TRBV27 and TRBJ2-6; no firm D call. This CDR3 has 14 residues. Germline CDR1 reads MNHEY; CDR2 reads SMNVEV (reference sequence). V lost 3 bases to trimming and J lost 4 bases, with 7 bases between them. In nucleotides, the CDR3 is TGTGCCAGCAGTTTCGGTAGGGGGGCCAACGTCCTGACTTTC. It yields the protein CASSFGRGANVLTF.

The chain uses TRBV18 and TRBJ1-5, with TRBD1 as a possible D gene (5 bases). The CDR3 loop spans 13 amino acids. Trimming left V 3 bases short and J 11 bases short, with 14 bases between. CDR1 and CDR2 from the germline V gene are KGHSH and LQKENI. CDR3: CASSPHESGAQHF. The CDR3 DNA reads as TGTGCCAGCTCACCTCATGAGTCGGGGGCCCAGCATTTT.

CDR3 in DNA: TGCGCCAGCAGCTTTTTCCTAGCGGGGGCCTACGAGCAGTACTTC. Translated, it gives CASSFFLAGAYEQYF. The V gene is TRBV5-1, the J gene TRBJ2-7, with TRBD2 matching over 10 bases. Looked up from germline, CDR1 is SGHRS and CDR2 is YFSETQ. The CDR3 loop spans 15 amino acids. The V segment lost 2 bases and the J segment 2 bases; nucleotides outside the gene matches: 4.